The subject of this entry is one TCR beta chain. Its antigen is not identified. The data originate from a study of cytomegalovirus exposure and HLA in healthy donors. Study results and limitations: Presence/absence analyses took donor sequencing depth as roughly uniform.

This PCR relied on a set of 60 Vbeta primers and 13 Jbeta primers. TCRdb keeps only in-frame clones here, not all; method: immunoSEQ multiplex PCR. The table records about 160,000 clones, under 80% of them present only once. Germline assignment: CDR1 MNHNS and CDR2 SASEGT. This CDR3 spans 14 amino acids. Trimming left V 4 bases short and J 1 base short, with 10 bases between. The source is a man aged 40-49 years in good health and CMV-seronegative. Sequenced: PBMCs. This chain joins TRBV6-1 and TRBJ1-1; perhaps TRBD1 as D (6 bases). CDR3 bases: TGTGCCAGCAGTGCTGTACAGGGGAACACTGAAGCTTTCTTT. Translated: CASSAVQGNTEAFF.